Listed below are T cell receptor beta chains from one sample, sequenced in a study of T cell responses to AZD1222 COVID-19 vaccine. Here immunoSEQ multiplex PCR was the method, and the copy in TCRdb shows in-frame clones only, minus some. The sample consists of around 150,000 clones, 85% to 95% of them appearing once. Sequencing was performed on peripheral blood, taken 28 days after the second AZD1222 dose. The receptor source for this set is an adult who received the AZD1222 COVID-19 vaccine. CDR3s include the opening cysteine and the closing phenylalanine or tryptophan. Fields, in order: J gene, D gene, clone size, V gene, CDR3 protein, CDR3 DNA. The D gene is left open where the match is weak. Clone size is given for some rows only: seen once, a few or many times, or a class if the clone is expanded.

>TRBJ2-5|.|.|TRBV5-4
CASSSRETQYF
TGTGCCAGCAGCTCTCGGGAGACCCAGTACTTC
>TRBJ1-6|TRBD1|.|TRBV9
CASSVGTGPPLHF
TGTGCCAGCAGCGTAGGGACAGGACCCCCCCTCCACTTT
>TRBJ1-2|TRBD1|once|TRBV27
CASSLTRGRTHGYTF
TGTGCCAGCAGTTTAACGAGGGGGCGAACCCATGGCTACACCTTC
>TRBJ1-1|.|.|TRBV3-1/TRBV3-2
CASSVQLNTEAFF
TGTGCCAGCAGCGTACAGCTAAACACTGAAGCTTTCTTT
>TRBJ2-2|TRBD1|.|TRBV9
CASSVSTDRGDTGELFF
TGTGCCAGCAGCGTGAGCACGGACAGGGGGGACACCGGGGAGCTGTTTTTT
>TRBJ2-5|TRBD1|.|TRBV18
CASSATGGGQETQYF
TGTGCCAGCTCAGCGACAGGGGGCGGGCAAGAGACCCAGTACTTC
>TRBJ2-7|.|.|TRBV6-5
CASNSGNTYEQYF
TGTGCCAGCAATTCGGGAAATACCTACGAGCAGTACTTC
>TRBJ1-5|TRBD1|few|TRBV29-1
CSVTLQGQDQPQHF
TGCAGCGTTACCCTCCAGGGACAGGATCAGCCCCAGCATTTT
>TRBJ1-5|TRBD1|few|TRBV19
CASSTRTGVSNQPQHF
TGTGCCAGTAGTACCCGGACAGGGGTTAGCAATCAGCCCCAGCATTTT
>TRBJ1-1|.|.|TRBV27
CASSRITPDFNTEAFF
TGTGCCAGCAGTCGAATCACCCCGGATTTTAACACTGAAGCTTTCTTT
>TRBJ2-1|.|.|TRBV6-2/TRBV6-3
CASSYSSGNNEQFF
TGTGCCAGCAGTTACTCGTCGGGTAACAATGAGCAGTTCTTC
>TRBJ2-1|TRBD2|.|TRBV5-6
CASSLRAGPTYNEQFF
TGTGCCAGCAGCTTAAGAGCGGGGCCCACCTACAATGAGCAGTTCTTC
>TRBJ2-7|.|.|TRBV28
CASSLDGSYEQYF
TGTGCCAGCAGTTTGGACGGTTCCTACGAGCAGTACTTC
>TRBJ1-2|.|.|TRBV19
CASSGGGRYYGYTF
TGTGCCAGTAGTGGGGGGGGTAGGTACTATGGCTACACCTTC
>TRBJ1-5|.|few|TRBV27
CASSIRTQGQPQHF
TGTGCCAGCAGTATTCGGACGCAAGGTCAGCCCCAGCATTTT
>TRBJ2-3|.|once|TRBV30
CAWTPADTQYF
TGTGCCTGGACGCCCGCGGATACGCAGTATTTT
>TRBJ2-7|.|.|TRBV29-1
CSVESRDYEQYF
TGCAGCGTTGAATCCAGAGACTACGAGCAGTACTTC
>TRBJ1-5|.|.|TRBV11-2
CASSLGAYQPQHF
TGTGCCAGCAGCTTAGGAGCTTATCAGCCCCAGCATTTT
>TRBJ2-7|.|.|TRBV9
CASSASWGQPYEQYF
TGTGCCAGCAGTGCCAGTTGGGGTCAGCCCTACGAGCAGTACTTC
>TRBJ1-6|TRBD1|.|TRBV2
CASSDPGQGNSPLHF
TGTGCCAGCAGTGACCCGGGACAGGGGAATTCACCCCTCCACTTT
>TRBJ1-5|TRBD1|.|TRBV7-2
CASSFDRGNQPQHF
TGTGCCAGCAGCTTCGACAGGGGGAATCAGCCCCAGCATTTT
>TRBJ2-2|.|.|TRBV7-8
CASSLKGVANTGELFF
TGTGCCAGCAGCTTAAAAGGGGTCGCGAACACCGGGGAGCTGTTTTTT
>TRBJ1-1|.|.|TRBV6-1
CASSEAGLGEAFF
TGTGCCAGCAGTGAAGCAGGGTTGGGTGAAGCTTTCTTT
>TRBJ1-5|.|.|TRBV30
CAWSRVGQNQPQHF
TGTGCCTGGAGTAGGGTCGGACAGAATCAGCCCCAGCATTTT
>TRBJ1-6|.|.|TRBV6-4
CASSEQANNSPLHF
TGTGCCAGCAGTGAACAGGCCAATAATTCACCCCTCCACTTT
>TRBJ1-2|.|.|TRBV7-8
CASSPPRGGAHF
TGTGCCAGCAGCCCCCCTCGGGGGGGAGCGCACTTC
>TRBJ1-5|TRBD1|.|TRBV7-9
CASSFGTGDQPQHF
TGTGCCAGCAGCTTCGGGACAGGGGATCAGCCCCAGCATTTT
>TRBJ1-2|TRBD1|.|TRBV19
CASSATGTGNYGYTF
TGTGCCAGTAGTGCCACCGGGACAGGGAACTATGGCTACACCTTC
>TRBJ1-5|.|.|TRBV4-2
CASSQESSNQPQHF
TGTGCCAGCAGCCAGGAGAGTAGCAATCAGCCCCAGCATTTT
>TRBJ1-1|.|.|TRBV6-2/TRBV6-3
CASSYPRGTEAFF
TGTGCCAGCAGTTACCCTCGGGGCACTGAAGCTTTCTTT
>TRBJ1-1|TRBD1|.|TRBV18
CASSPGQPNTEAFF
TGTGCCAGCTCACCGGGACAGCCGAACACTGAAGCTTTCTTT
>TRBJ1-1|TRBD1|.|TRBV27
CASSWTGGTEAFF
TGTGCCAGCAGTTGGACAGGGGGAACTGAAGCTTTCTTT
>TRBJ1-6|TRBD1|.|TRBV7-9
CASSSDRRTGRKVSPLHF
TGTGCCAGCAGCTCCGACCGCCGGACAGGGAGGAAGGTTTCACCCCTCCACTTT
>TRBJ1-3|.|once|TRBV7-6
CASSLNLNTIYF
TGTGCCAGCAGCTTAAATCTGAACACCATATATTTT
>TRBJ2-5|TRBD2|.|TRBV4-1
CASSQVWVAGQETQYF
TGCGCCAGCAGCCAAGTCTGGGTAGCGGGGCAAGAGACCCAGTACTTC
>TRBJ2-6|.|.|TRBV7-9
CASSHTEPRGASGANVLTF
TGTGCCAGCAGCCATACCGAGCCCCGAGGGGCCTCTGGGGCCAACGTCCTGACTTTC
>TRBJ1-4|.|once|TRBV4-2
CASSQARFNEKLFF
TGTGCCAGCAGCCAAGCCCGATTTAATGAAAAACTGTTTTTT
>TRBJ1-3|.|.|TRBV11-3
CASSKFPGVSGNTIYF
TGTGCCAGCAGCAAATTTCCAGGGGTCTCTGGAAACACCATATATTTT
>TRBJ2-3|.|.|TRBV2
CASRGLITDTQYF
TGTGCCAGCAGGGGACTGATCACAGATACGCAGTATTTT
>TRBJ1-2|TRBD1|.|TRBV6-5
CASRTGGLNYGYTF
TGTGCCAGCAGAACAGGGGGCCTTAACTATGGCTACACCTTC
>TRBJ1-2|.|.|TRBV10-2
CASSGYTLRYTF
TGCGCCAGCTCCGGGTACACGCTTCGCTACACCTTC
>TRBJ2-2|TRBD1|.|TRBV5-1
CASSLRGQPHTGELFF
TGCGCCAGCAGCTTACGGGGACAGCCTCACACCGGGGAGCTGTTTTTT
>TRBJ1-1|TRBD1|.|TRBV6-5
CASSYQGARGTEAFF
TGTGCCAGCAGTTACCAGGGGGCGCGAGGCACTGAAGCTTTCTTT
>TRBJ2-3|.|.|TRBV4-2
CASSRRTPSTDTQYF
TGTGCCAGCAGCCGGCGGACACCCAGCACAGATACGCAGTATTTT
>TRBJ1-2|TRBD1|.|TRBV2
CASRMTGTGGYGYTF
TGTGCCAGTAGGATGACAGGGACGGGCGGCTATGGCTACACCTTC
>TRBJ2-7|.|.|TRBV4-2
CASSQGNEQYF
TGTGCCAGCAGCCAAGGGAACGAGCAGTACTTC
>TRBJ1-1|.|.|TRBV28
CASSLSGRSTTFYEAFF
TGTGCCAGCAGTTTAAGCGGCAGGTCCACGACGTTTTACGAAGCTTTCTTT
>TRBJ2-5|.|.|TRBV13
CASSGFQGQETQYF
TGTGCCAGCAGTGGCTTCCAGGGGCAAGAGACCCAGTACTTC
>TRBJ2-2|TRBD2|.|TRBV24-1
CATSDSSSGVRTGELFF
TGTGCCACCAGTGATTCGTCTAGCGGGGTCCGCACCGGGGAGCTGTTTTTT
>TRBJ1-3|.|.|TRBV20-1
CSARGGNTIYF
TGCAGTGCTAGAGGCGGAAACACCATATATTTT
>TRBJ1-3|.|.|TRBV6-5
CASSPLYSGNTIYF
TGTGCCAGCAGTCCATTGTACTCTGGAAACACCATATATTTT
>TRBJ1-4|.|once|TRBV5-1
CASSLAPGGEKLFF
TGCGCCAGCAGCTTGGCTCCGGGAGGAGAAAAACTGTTTTTT
>TRBJ1-2|.|.|TRBV5-1
CASSPGTATNYGYTF
TGCGCCAGCAGCCCGGGGACGGCAACTAACTATGGCTACACCTTC